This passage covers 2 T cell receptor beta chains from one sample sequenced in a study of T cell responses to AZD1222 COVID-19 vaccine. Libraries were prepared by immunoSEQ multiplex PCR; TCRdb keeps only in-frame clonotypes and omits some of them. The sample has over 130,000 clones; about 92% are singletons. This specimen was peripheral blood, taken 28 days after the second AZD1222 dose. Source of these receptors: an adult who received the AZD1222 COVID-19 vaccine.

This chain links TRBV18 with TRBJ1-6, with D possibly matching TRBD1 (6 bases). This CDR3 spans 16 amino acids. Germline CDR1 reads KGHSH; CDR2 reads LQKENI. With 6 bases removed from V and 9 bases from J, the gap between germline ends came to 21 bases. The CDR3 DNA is TGTGCCAGCTCCCGAGGACAGACCCAGCAAACTTCACCCCTCCACTTT. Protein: CASSRGQTQQTSPLHF. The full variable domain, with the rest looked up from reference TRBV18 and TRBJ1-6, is NAGVMQNPRHLVRRRGQEARLRCSPMKGHSHVYWYRQLPEEGLKFMVYLQKENIIDESGMPKERFSAEFPKEGPSILRIQQVVRGDSAAYFCASSRGQTQQTSPLHFGNGTRLTVT.

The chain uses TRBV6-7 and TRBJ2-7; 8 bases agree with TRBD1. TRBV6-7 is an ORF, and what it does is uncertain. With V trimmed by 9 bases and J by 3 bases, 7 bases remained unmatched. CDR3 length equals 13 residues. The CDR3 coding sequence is TGTGCCAGGACGGACAGGGCCCTCTACGAGCAGTACTTC. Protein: CARTDRALYEQYF.